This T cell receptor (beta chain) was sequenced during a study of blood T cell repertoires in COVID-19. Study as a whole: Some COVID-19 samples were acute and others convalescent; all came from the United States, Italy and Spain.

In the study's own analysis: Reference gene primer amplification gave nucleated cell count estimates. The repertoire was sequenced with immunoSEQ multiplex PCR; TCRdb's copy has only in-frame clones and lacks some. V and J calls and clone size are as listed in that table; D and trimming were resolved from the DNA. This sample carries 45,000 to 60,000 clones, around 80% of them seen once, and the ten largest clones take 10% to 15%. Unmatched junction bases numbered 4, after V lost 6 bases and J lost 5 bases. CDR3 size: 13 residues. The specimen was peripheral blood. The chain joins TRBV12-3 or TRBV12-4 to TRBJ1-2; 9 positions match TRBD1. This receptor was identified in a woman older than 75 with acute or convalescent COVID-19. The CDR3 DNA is TGTGCCAGCAGGTTGACAGGGGGGTATGGCTACACCTTC. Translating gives CASRLTGGYGYTF.